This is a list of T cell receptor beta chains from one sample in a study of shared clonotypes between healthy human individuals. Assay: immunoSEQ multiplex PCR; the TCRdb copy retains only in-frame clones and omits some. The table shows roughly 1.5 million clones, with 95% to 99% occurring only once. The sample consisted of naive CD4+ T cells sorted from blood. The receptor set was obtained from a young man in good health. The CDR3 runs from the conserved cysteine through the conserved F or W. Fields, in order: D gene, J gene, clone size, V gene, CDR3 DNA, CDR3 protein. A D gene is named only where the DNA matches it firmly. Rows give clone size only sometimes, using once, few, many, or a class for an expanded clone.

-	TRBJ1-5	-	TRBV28	TGTGCCAGCACCACGGCCCAGGGTGGGAGCAATCAGCCCCAGCATTTT	CASTTAQGGSNQPQHF
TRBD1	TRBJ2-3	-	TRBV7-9	TGTGCCAGCAGCTCACCTGTGGGACAGGTGAGCACAGATACGCAGTATTTT	CASSSPVGQVSTDTQYF
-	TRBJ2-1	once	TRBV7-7	TGTGCCAGCAGCCTAGATACTTACAATGAGCAGTTCTTC	CASSLDTYNEQFF
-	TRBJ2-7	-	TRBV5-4	TGTGCCAGCAGCCCAAGGGGTGGGATTAGGGAATACGAGCAGTACTTC	CASSPRGGIREYEQYF
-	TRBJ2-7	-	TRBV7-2	TGTGCCAGCAGTAGAGCTACAGGCAACGGCTACGAGCAGTACTTC	CASSRATGNGYEQYF
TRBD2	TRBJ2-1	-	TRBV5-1	TGCGCCAGCAGCTTGCCTAGCGGGAGTGGGTCCGGCAATGAGCAGTTCTTC	CASSLPSGSGSGNEQFF
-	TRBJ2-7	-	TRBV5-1	TGCGCCAGCAGCTTGGAAGCAGGAAGGTACGAGCAGTACTTC	CASSLEAGRYEQYF
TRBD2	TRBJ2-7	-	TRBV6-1	TGTGCCAGCAGTGAACAGTTACTAGCGGGAGGAGACGAGCAGTACTTC	CASSEQLLAGGDEQYF
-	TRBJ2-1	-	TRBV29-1	TGCAGCGTTGAAGCATGGGGCCGTGGGCAGGCCAATGAGCAGTTCTTC	CSVEAWGRGQANEQFF
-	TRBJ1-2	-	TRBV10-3	TGTGCCATCAGTGAGTCGGGGGGCTCGGGCTATGGCTACACCTTC	CAISESGGSGYGYTF
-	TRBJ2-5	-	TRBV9	TGTGCCAGCCAGCGTGAAATCCAAGAGACCCAGTACTTC	CASQREIQETQYF
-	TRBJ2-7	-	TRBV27	TGTGCCAGCAGTTTATCGCCGACCTACGAGCAGTACTTC	CASSLSPTYEQYF
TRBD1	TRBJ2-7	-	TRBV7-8	TGTGCCAGCAGCTTAGTATCCGGGACAGGGTCTTCGTGGGCGGTCGAGCAGTACTTC	CASSLVSGTGSSWAVEQYF
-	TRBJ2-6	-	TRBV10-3	TGTGCCATCAGTGAGTCGTCCGGGGCCAACGTCCTGACTTTC	CAISESSGANVLTF
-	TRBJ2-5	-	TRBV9	TGTGCCAGCAGCGTAGTTAGTGGAACACAGTACTTC	CASSVVSGTQYF
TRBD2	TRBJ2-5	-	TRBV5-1	TGCGCCAGCAGCTTGGATCCAGCGGGAGTGGGGAAGACCCAGTACTTC	CASSLDPAGVGKTQYF
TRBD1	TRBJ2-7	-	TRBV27	TGTGCCAGCACCTCGACAGGGGCGGAGGAGCACGAGCAGTACTTC	CASTSTGAEEHEQYF
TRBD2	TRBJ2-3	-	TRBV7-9	TGTGCCAGCAGCCCGGGACTAGCGGGAGCGGGAGATACGCAGTATTTT	CASSPGLAGAGDTQYF
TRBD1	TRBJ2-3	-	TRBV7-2	TGTGCCAGCAGCCCGCGGACAGGGCCGCAGGATCCACTGGGGTATTTT	CASSPRTGPQDPLGYF
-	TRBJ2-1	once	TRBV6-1	TGTGCCAGCAGTGTCGAGTACAATGAGCAGTTCTTC	CASSVEYNEQFF
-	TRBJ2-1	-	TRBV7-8	TGTGCCAGCACCTCTGGCAATGAGCAGTTCTTC	CASTSGNEQFF
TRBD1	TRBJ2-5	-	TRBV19	TGTGCCAGTAGTAACCAGGGACAGGGTAGAGAGACCCAGTACTTC	CASSNQGQGRETQYF
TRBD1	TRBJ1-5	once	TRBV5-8	TGTGCCAGCAGCCTTGGACTGACAGGGAATCAGCCCCAGCATTTT	CASSLGLTGNQPQHF
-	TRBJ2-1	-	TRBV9	TGTGCCAGCAGCGTATCAGCGGGGACATACAATGAGCAGTTCTTC	CASSVSAGTYNEQFF
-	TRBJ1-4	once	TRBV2	TGTGCCAGCATGGCCCGGCTAACTAATGAAAAACTGTTTTTT	CASMARLTNEKLFF
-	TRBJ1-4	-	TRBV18	TGTGCCAGCTCACTACTTCCTGGGACCGGGCTGTTTTTT	CASSLLPGTGLFF
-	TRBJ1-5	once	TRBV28	TGTGCCAGCAGTTTTCAGGGGAGGAATCAGCCCCAGCATTTT	CASSFQGRNQPQHF
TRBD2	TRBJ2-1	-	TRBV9	TGTGCCAGCAGCGTAGCTGGGACTAGGGATAGGCAGTTCTTC	CASSVAGTRDRQFF
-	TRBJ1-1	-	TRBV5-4	TGTGCCAGCAGCTCTTACAGGGACACTGAAGCTTTCTTT	CASSSYRDTEAFF
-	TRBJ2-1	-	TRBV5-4	TGTGCCAGCAGCTTCCCGCAGAACAAAAATGAGCAGTTCTTC	CASSFPQNKNEQFF
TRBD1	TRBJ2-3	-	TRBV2	TGTGCCAGCAGGCAGGGGGCGAACACAGATACGCAGTATTTT	CASRQGANTDTQYF
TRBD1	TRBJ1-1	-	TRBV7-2	TGTGCCAGCAGCCCCCCGCTGGGCGGGACAGGGGCGAAGAACACTGAAGCTTTCTTT	CASSPPLGGTGAKNTEAFF
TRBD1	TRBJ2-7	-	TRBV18	TGTGCCAGCTCACCCTACCGGGACAGACCGTCTTACGAGCAGTACTTC	CASSPYRDRPSYEQYF
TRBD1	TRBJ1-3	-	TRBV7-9	TGTGCCAGCAGCTCGGACAGGCTCTCCTCTGGAAACACCATATATTTT	CASSSDRLSSGNTIYF
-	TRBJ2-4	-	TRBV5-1	TGCGCCAGCAGCACTACCGGGCCCCAAGCCAACATTCAGTACTTC	CASSTTGPQANIQYF
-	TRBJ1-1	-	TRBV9	TGTGCCAGCAGCACACAACCGGGACCGAGGAACACTGAAGCTTTCTTT	CASSTQPGPRNTEAFF
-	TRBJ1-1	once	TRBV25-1	TGTGCCAGCATGGACTTCGGGGACACTGAAGCTTTCTTT	CASMDFGDTEAFF
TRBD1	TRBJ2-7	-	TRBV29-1	TGCAGCGTTGAAAATCGATTCGGACAGGGAAATTACTACGAGCAGTACTTC	CSVENRFGQGNYYEQYF
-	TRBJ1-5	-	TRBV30	TGTGCCTGGAGTACCAGGAGCAATCAGCCCCAGCATTTT	CAWSTRSNQPQHF
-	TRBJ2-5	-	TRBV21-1	TGTGCCAGCAGCAACCACACTCTACTAGCGGGAGGAAAAGAGACCCAGTACTTC	CASSNHTLLAGGKETQYF
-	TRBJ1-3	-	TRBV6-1	TGTGCCAGCAGTGCGACAGTTTCTGGAAACACCATATATTTT	CASSATVSGNTIYF
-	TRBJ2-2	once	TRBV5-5	TGTGCCAGCCCGGACAGAGCGAACACCGGGGAGCTGTTTTTT	CASPDRANTGELFF